This is a list of T cell receptor beta chains from one sample in a study of blood T cells in healthy people across ages. TCRdb re-called the 5' RACE reads through MiXCR, storing one row per CDR3 protein. This table holds approximately 680,000 distinct CDR3 sequences, about 30% found once. Sequenced material: blood. Source of these receptors: an elderly woman in good health. Each CDR3 is given with its conserved first and last residue. A D gene is named only where the DNA matches it firmly. The size of a clone is reported for some rows only, either as once, few or many, or as a class for expanded clones.

CDR3 DNA: TGTGCCAGCAGCCCGGGACAGGGAGGCTACACCTTC
CDR3 protein: CASSPGQGGYTF
V gene: TRBV7-9
D gene: TRBD1
J gene: TRBJ1-2
clone size: many

CDR3 DNA: TGCGCCAGCAGCAGACAGGGTGCGGTTGGTGAAGCTTTCTTT
CDR3 protein: CASSRQGAVGEAFF
V gene: TRBV4-1
D gene: TRBD1
J gene: TRBJ1-1
clone size: .

CDR3 DNA: TGTGCCAGCAGCGTAGGGGAGGGGAGCGGCACAGATACGCAGTATTTT
CDR3 protein: CASSVGEGSGTDTQYF
V gene: TRBV9
D gene: TRBD2
J gene: TRBJ2-3
clone size: .

CDR3 DNA: TGTGCCAGCAGCCAAGTCGGGTTTTGGGCTTTCTTT
CDR3 protein: CASSQVGFWAFF
V gene: TRBV3-1
D gene: .
J gene: TRBJ1-1
clone size: .

CDR3 DNA: TGCAGTGCTAGAGATGACGACTACCCATTAGATCCTCCACCCAGTGAGCAGTTCTTC
CDR3 protein: CSARDDDYPLDPPPSEQFF
V gene: TRBV20-1
D gene: .
J gene: TRBJ2-1
clone size: .

CDR3 DNA: TGTGCCAGCAGCTTCGCCGCCCCCACAGATACGCAGTATTTT
CDR3 protein: CASSFAAPTDTQYF
V gene: TRBV7-9
D gene: .
J gene: TRBJ2-3
clone size: many

CDR3 DNA: TGTGCCTGGAGTGGGGGGGGACCCTACAATGAGCAGTTCTTC
CDR3 protein: CAWSGGGPYNEQFF
V gene: TRBV30
D gene: TRBD2
J gene: TRBJ2-1
clone size: many

CDR3 DNA: TGTGCCAGCAGCCCATCGACAGGGGTAGGAGATACGCAGTATTTT
CDR3 protein: CASSPSTGVGDTQYF
V gene: TRBV7-2
D gene: TRBD1
J gene: TRBJ2-3
clone size: .

CDR3 DNA: TGTGCCAGCAGCTTAGCGCGGAGGGATGCTAACTATGGCTACACCTTC
CDR3 protein: CASSLARRDANYGYTF
V gene: TRBV7-2
D gene: .
J gene: TRBJ1-2
clone size: many

CDR3 DNA: TGTGCCAGCAGGCGGGATCCCCAAACCGGGGAGCTGTTTTTT
CDR3 protein: CASRRDPQTGELFF
V gene: TRBV6-4
D gene: .
J gene: TRBJ2-2
clone size: .

CDR3 DNA: TGTGCCAGCAGCTTTCAGGATAGTGGCACTGAAGCTTTCTTT
CDR3 protein: CASSFQDSGTEAFF
V gene: TRBV7-2
D gene: .
J gene: TRBJ1-1
clone size: .

CDR3 DNA: TGTGCCAGCAGTACGGGACAGGGACTAATCGGGCAGTACTTC
CDR3 protein: CASSTGQGLIGQYF
V gene: TRBV6-6
D gene: TRBD1
J gene: TRBJ2-7
clone size: many

CDR3 DNA: TGTGCCAGCAGTGCCACGGGGACTAGTAGCGATACGCAGTATTTT
CDR3 protein: CASSATGTSSDTQYF
V gene: TRBV12-3/TRBV12-4
D gene: TRBD2
J gene: TRBJ2-3
clone size: .

CDR3 DNA: TGTGCCAGCAGCTTGGTAGCGCTAGCGGGGGGTAGCACAGATACGCAGTATTTT
CDR3 protein: CASSLVALAGGSTDTQYF
V gene: TRBV5-4
D gene: TRBD2
J gene: TRBJ2-3
clone size: many

CDR3 DNA: TGTGCCAGCAGTCAGCAGCCGGACGATGAAAAACTGTTTTTT
CDR3 protein: CASSQQPDDEKLFF
V gene: TRBV4-2
D gene: .
J gene: TRBJ1-4
clone size: many

CDR3 DNA: TGTGCCAGCAGTCGGGTCACTCCCGGAGAGCAGTTCTTC
CDR3 protein: CASSRVTPGEQFF
V gene: TRBV6-6
D gene: .
J gene: TRBJ2-1
clone size: many

CDR3 DNA: TGTGCCAGCAGCTCCCAAACTAGCGGCCCTACTAAGGATGAGCAGTTCTTC
CDR3 protein: CASSSQTSGPTKDEQFF
V gene: TRBV5-6
D gene: TRBD2
J gene: TRBJ2-1
clone size: many

CDR3 DNA: TGCGCCAGCAGCTTGGCCCAAAGACAGGCAGATACGCAGTATTTT
CDR3 protein: CASSLAQRQADTQYF
V gene: TRBV5-1
D gene: .
J gene: TRBJ2-3
clone size: many

CDR3 DNA: TGTGCCAGCAGCACCCTAGTTCTAGATACGCAGTATTTT
CDR3 protein: CASSTLVLDTQYF
V gene: TRBV7-3
D gene: .
J gene: TRBJ2-3
clone size: many

CDR3 DNA: TGTGCCACCAGTCGCGCAGGCGGATTGGATACGCAGTATTTT
CDR3 protein: CATSRAGGLDTQYF
V gene: TRBV24-1
D gene: .
J gene: TRBJ2-3
clone size: many

CDR3 DNA: TGTGCCAGCAGCCAAGAACGGCCTAACTATGGCTACACCTTC
CDR3 protein: CASSQERPNYGYTF
V gene: TRBV14
D gene: .
J gene: TRBJ1-2
clone size: many

CDR3 DNA: TGTGCCAGCAGCTTAATCTTCCACGAGCAGTACTTC
CDR3 protein: CASSLIFHEQYF
V gene: TRBV7-9
D gene: .
J gene: TRBJ2-7
clone size: many

CDR3 DNA: TGTGCCAGCAGCTTAATGTGGGGGACTGAAGCTTTCTTT
CDR3 protein: CASSLMWGTEAFF
V gene: TRBV11-2
D gene: .
J gene: TRBJ1-1
clone size: .

CDR3 DNA: TGTGCCACCAGTGATACCCCGACTCAAGAGACCCAGTACTTC
CDR3 protein: CATSDTPTQETQYF
V gene: TRBV24-1
D gene: .
J gene: TRBJ2-5
clone size: .